These T cell receptor beta chains were read from a single sample in a study of cytomegalovirus exposure and HLA in healthy donors. Method: immunoSEQ multiplex PCR; TCRdb's copy keeps in-frame clones and lacks some. The repertoire includes 160,000 or so clones, roughly 85% of them detected once, and roughly 1.3% sits in the top ten. Source material: PBMCs. The source is a woman in her 50s in good health and CMV-seronegative. Each CDR3 is given with its conserved first and last residue. The order of the fields is V gene, J gene, D gene, clone size, CDR3 DNA, CDR3 protein. The D gene is left open where the match is weak. Size is stated for part of the rows, as once, few or many counts, or as a class when the clone is expanded.

TRBV5-5,TRBJ2-7,.,few,TGTGCCAGCAGCACAGGACAGCCCTACGAGCAGTACTTC,CASSTGQPYEQYF
TRBV11-3,TRBJ2-5,.,.,TGTGCCAGCAGCTTAGTCGGGGGACAGCGTCAAGAGACCCAGTACTTC,CASSLVGGQRQETQYF
TRBV20-1,TRBJ1-1,.,.,TGCAGTGCTAGGACTTCCATGAGGGCTTTCTTT,CSARTSMRAFF
TRBV7-2,TRBJ1-6,TRBD1,.,TGTGCCAGCAGCTTAGGGCAGGGGACAGGGGGCTCACCCCTCCACTTT,CASSLGQGTGGSPLHF
TRBV7-6,TRBJ1-1,.,.,TGTGCCAGCAGCTTAATTGACAGCGGGACTGAAGCTTTCTTT,CASSLIDSGTEAFF
TRBV9,TRBJ1-1,TRBD1,.,TGTGCCAGCAGCGTGTCACAGGGGGCTGGCACTGAAGCTTTCTTT,CASSVSQGAGTEAFF
TRBV7-2,TRBJ2-1,TRBD1,.,TGTGCCAGCAGCTTAGGACAGGGCGGGTACAATGAGCAGTTCTTC,CASSLGQGGYNEQFF
TRBV19,TRBJ1-2,.,once,TGTGCCAGTGGGACTCTGGGGGGAATTGGTTTTAACTATGGCTACACCTTC,CASGTLGGIGFNYGYTF
TRBV6-4,TRBJ1-2,.,once,TGTGCCAGCAGTGACTCGTCTGCAGGGAACTATGGCTACACCTTC,CASSDSSAGNYGYTF
TRBV5-1,TRBJ2-7,.,.,TGCGCCAGCAGCTTGGTGTTGGGAGGCGACGAGCAGTACTTC,CASSLVLGGDEQYF
TRBV2,TRBJ1-5,.,few,TGTGCCAGCAGTGAGACCGGCGGTCATCAGCCCCAGCATTTT,CASSETGGHQPQHF
TRBV6-6,TRBJ1-1,TRBD1,once,TGTGCCAGCAGTCACGGACAGGGTGGGTTTCGGGCTTTCTTT,CASSHGQGGFRAFF
TRBV5-1,TRBJ2-1,TRBD1,.,TGCGCCAGCAGCTTATTCAGCCGACACAGGGGTGACAATGAGCAGTTCTTC,CASSLFSRHRGDNEQFF
TRBV11-2,TRBJ2-5,.,.,TGTGCCAGCAGCTCCGAGCGGAACCAAGAGACCCAGTACTTC,CASSSERNQETQYF
TRBV4-3,TRBJ2-3,.,.,TGCGCCAGCAGCCAAGAAGGTCCGGGAGATACGCAGTATTTT,CASSQEGPGDTQYF
TRBV5-6,TRBJ2-3,TRBD1,.,TGTGCCAGCAGCTTGGGACAGGGCTCCGATACGCAGTATTTT,CASSLGQGSDTQYF
TRBV29-1,TRBJ1-2,.,.,TGCAGCGTTGCCTTGTTGTCTGACTATGGCTACACCTTC,CSVALLSDYGYTF
TRBV5-1,TRBJ1-3,.,.,TGCGCCAGCAGCAGTGGACAAGCTGGAAACACCATATATTTT,CASSSGQAGNTIYF
TRBV6-1,TRBJ1-6,.,.,TGTGCCAGCAGTGATTTCGCGCGACAGAAGAATTCACCCCTCCACTTT,CASSDFARQKNSPLHF
TRBV5-1,TRBJ2-1,.,.,TGCGCCAGCAGCTTATTTGCGACTAGGGCCAACAATGAGCAGTTCTTC,CASSLFATRANNEQFF
TRBV5-1,TRBJ2-2,TRBD2,.,TGCGCCAGCAGCTTGATGACTAGCCCGAGTACCGGGGAGCTGTTTTTT,CASSLMTSPSTGELFF
TRBV18,TRBJ2-7,.,.,TGTGCCAGCTCACCGAAACTAAGCGGATCCTCCTACGAGCAGTACTTC,CASSPKLSGSSYEQYF
TRBV4-2,TRBJ2-6,.,.,TGTGCCAGCAGCCTACACAGGGTCTCTGGGGCCAACGTCCTGACTTTC,CASSLHRVSGANVLTF
TRBV28,TRBJ1-1,.,once,TGTGCCAGCAGTTTAATAGGGGGCACTGAAGCTTTCTTT,CASSLIGGTEAFF
TRBV4-1,TRBJ1-5,.,.,TGCGCCAGCAGCCAAGATATTTCGTATGACAATCCCCAGCATTTT,CASSQDISYDNPQHF
TRBV11-2,TRBJ2-2,.,.,TGCGCCAGCACCTCCTCGGACAAACCCACCGGGGAGCTGTTTTTT,CASTSSDKPTGELFF
TRBV7-8,TRBJ1-1,.,.,TGTGCCAGCAGCGAACATATGAACACTGAAGCTTTCTTT,CASSEHMNTEAFF
TRBV11-3,TRBJ1-1,.,.,TGTGCCAGCAGCTTCGGTGACACTGAAGCTTTCTTT,CASSFGDTEAFF
TRBV25-1,TRBJ1-1,.,.,TGTGCCAGCAGTGAACAGGGAGGTGAAACTGAAGCTTTCTTT,CASSEQGGETEAFF
TRBV10-3,TRBJ1-1,.,.,TGTGCCATCAGCCCTCCAGGTTCGGGGTTTACTGAAGCTTTCTTT,CAISPPGSGFTEAFF
TRBV7-2,TRBJ1-3,.,.,TGTGCCAGCAGCTTAGAAATAGGGGGTTTCCAAAGCTCTGGAAACACCATATATTTT,CASSLEIGGFQSSGNTIYF
TRBV4-3,TRBJ2-7,.,few,TGCGCCAGCAGCCAAGATCGGGGCCTAGGGGGGGACTACGAGCAGTACTTC,CASSQDRGLGGDYEQYF
TRBV4-2,TRBJ2-7,.,.,TGTGCCAGCAGCCCTCCCGGACAGCGGGGCCGCGAGCAGTACTTC,CASSPPGQRGREQYF
TRBV2,TRBJ1-2,.,once,TGTGCCAGCAGTGTGAGTCGGGGGGCCGACTATGGCTACACCTTC,CASSVSRGADYGYTF
TRBV9,TRBJ1-2,TRBD1,.,TGTGCCAGCAGTAAGGGACAGAACTATGGCTACACCTTC,CASSKGQNYGYTF